This TCR beta chain originates from a study of control samples from healthy donors and cancer patients (dated by TCRdb to 2019 to 2021). The library was made by the immunoSEQ multiplex PCR assay. TCRdb obtained this table from immuneACCESS and retained in-frame rearrangements with V and J assigned. These tables miss some clones; where compared with another copy, unresolved V genes account for less than half of the shortfall, and the remainder is unexplained. For this sample the table gives around 120,000 clones, of which approximately 90% were detected only once. 6% to 8.5% of the sample lies in the top ten. Comments on this clone: The specificity of this receptor is unknown. Base qualities are not provided; no much larger clone lies one nucleotide away.

Specimen: blood. This clonotype originated in a woman aged 18-29 years in good health.

The nucleotides read TGCAGCGTTGAAGCCGGTTTTAAGGAGCTGTGGCAGTTCTTC. The translation is CSVEAGFKELWQFF. The sequence joins TRBV29-1 to TRBJ2-1; there is no confident call for the D gene. The junction carries 19 bases between V and J, which are trimmed by 1 base and 12 bases respectively. The CDR3 spans 14 residues, from the cysteine through the phenylalanine. Only CDR3 DNA remains: 42 bases, in frame from the first base. CDR1 SQVTM and CDR2 ANQGSEA are derived from the germline V gene.